This T cell receptor beta chain was documented in a study of cytomegalovirus exposure and HLA in healthy donors. The germline V gene encodes CDR1 SQVTM and CDR2 ANQGSEA. This CDR3 comprises 11 residues. The ends lost 7 bases at V and 1 base at J; junction bases unmatched: 1. Primers for the PCR totalled 60 Vbeta and 13 Jbeta. Per the original data handling: About 12 million of tens of millions of unique TCR beta chains were shared, per a later count. Profiled with immunoSEQ multiplex PCR; TCRdb holds only in-frame clones, not every one. That table gives V, J and clone size, and the DNA gave D and trimming. In the table there are about 150,000 clones, about 83% of which are singletons.

The receptor was derived from a man in his forties in good health and CMV-seropositive. The V call is TRBV29-1, the J call TRBJ2-7; TRBD1 aligns across 7 bases. The sample taken for sequencing was PBMCs. Here the CDR3 reads CSARGSYEQYF. In DNA, the CDR3 is TGCAGCGCCAGGGGGTCCTACGAGCAGTACTTC.